This is a list of T cell receptor beta chains from one sample in a study of T cells after posttransplantation cyclophosphamide. This table comes from immunoSEQ multiplex PCR, and its TCRdb copy is limited to in-frame clones, with some not included. The sample has 2,000 to 3,000 clones, none seen only once. The material sequenced was PBMCs, taken after an allogeneic stem cell transplant with post-transplant cyclophosphamide. Receptor source: a female patient in her 60s who received an allogeneic stem cell transplant from an unrelated donor, was CMV-positive, and had acute GVHD only. The T cells may come from the graft donor. CDR3s include the opening cysteine and the closing phenylalanine or tryptophan. A D gene is named only where the DNA matches it firmly. Some rows mark clone size as missing; the rest say once, few, many or name a class of expanded clone.

>TRBV6-2/TRBV6-3|NA|TRBJ2-3|many
TGTGCCAGCAGCCGGACAGATACGCAGTATTTT
CASSRTDTQYF
>TRBV30|NA|TRBJ2-4|many
TGTGCCTGGACCCGTGGAGCGGAAAACATTCAGTACTTC
CAWTRGAENIQYF
>TRBV5-1|NA|TRBJ2-7|many
TGCGCCAGCAGCTTGGGGGGGGATTACGAGCAGTACTTC
CASSLGGDYEQYF
>TRBV29-1|NA|TRBJ1-1|many
TGCAGCGTTGATCGTCAGACTACTTCCAGGGGCACTGAAGCTTTCTTT
CSVDRQTTSRGTEAFF
>TRBV6-1|NA|TRBJ2-1|medium-sized
TGTGCCAGCAGTGAATTAGGAGAGGGCTTTTACAATGAGCAGTTCTTC
CASSELGEGFYNEQFF
>TRBV5-5|TRBD1|TRBJ1-1|many
TGTGCCAGCAGCCCCCCCGACAGGGGGCAGGGGAACACTGAAGCTTTCTTT
CASSPPDRGQGNTEAFF
>TRBV28|TRBD1|TRBJ1-4|many
TGTGCCAGCAGTAAAGGGGGACAGGGGAATGAAAAACTGTTTTTT
CASSKGGQGNEKLFF
>TRBV11-2|TRBD1|TRBJ2-5|few
TGTGCCAGCAGCCACCCCGAGAGGGGGCAGTTAGAGACCCAGTACTTC
CASSHPERGQLETQYF
>TRBV7-9|NA|TRBJ2-1|many
TGTGCCAGCAGCCCAGTGAGGGGCCCGACCTACAATGAGCAGTTCTTC
CASSPVRGPTYNEQFF
>TRBV27|TRBD2|TRBJ2-5|NA
TGTGCCAGCAGTTTGGGACTAGCGGGGGGTCTGCAGACCCAGTACTTC
CASSLGLAGGLQTQYF
>TRBV2|NA|TRBJ1-5|many
TGTGCCAGCAGTGAAGAGGTTCAGCCCCAGCATTTT
CASSEEVQPQHF
>TRBV4-1|TRBD2|TRBJ2-5|few
TGCGCCAGCAGCCACCCAAGGGGACTACGGGAGACCCAGTACTTC
CASSHPRGLRETQYF
>TRBV2|TRBD1|TRBJ1-2|many
TGTGCCAGCCGGCCCGGGACAGGGAGAATCTGGGACTATGGCTACACCTTC
CASRPGTGRIWDYGYTF
>TRBV28|TRBD2|TRBJ2-1|many
TGTGCCAGCAGGAGAAAAGCGGGGGTCAATGAGCAGTTCTTC
CASRRKAGVNEQFF
>TRBV24-1|NA|TRBJ1-1|many
TGTGCCACCTCGGACATACTGGGCACTGAAGCTTTCTTT
CATSDILGTEAFF
>TRBV29-1|NA|TRBJ1-2|few
TGCAGCGTTGATAAGGTTAACTATGGCTACACCTTC
CSVDKVNYGYTF
>TRBV7-9|NA|TRBJ2-7|few
TGTGCCAGCAGCGGACAGCCTCCCTACGAGCAGTACTTC
CASSGQPPYEQYF
>TRBV29-1|NA|TRBJ1-4|many
TGCAGCGTTGCGGGTGGGTCCTCAACTAATGAAAAACTGTTTTTT
CSVAGGSSTNEKLFF
>TRBV14|TRBD2|TRBJ2-5|medium-sized
TGTGCCAGCAGCCAAGACTTAGCGGGGACCCAGTACTTC
CASSQDLAGTQYF
>TRBV27|NA|TRBJ2-1|many
TGTGCCAGCGGCGGTGACAGTCAGCCTTACAATGAGCAGTTCTTC
CASGGDSQPYNEQFF
>TRBV11-2|TRBD1|TRBJ2-3|many
TGTGCCAGCAGAACCGGGACAGGGGGGACAGATACGCAGTATTTT
CASRTGTGGTDTQYF
>TRBV7-3|NA|TRBJ2-7|many
TGTGCCAGCAGCCAAGACTGGTCCTACGAGCAGTACTTC
CASSQDWSYEQYF
>TRBV27|TRBD1|TRBJ2-4|many
TGTGCCAGCAGTTCAACAGGGGGCATGGGCAAAAACATTCAGTACTTC
CASSSTGGMGKNIQYF
>TRBV2|NA|TRBJ1-6|few
TGTGCCAACAGCCCGACTACAACAAATTCACCCCTCCACTTT
CANSPTTTNSPLHF
>TRBV6-1|NA|TRBJ1-5|many
TGTGCCAGCATCTCAGGGGGCAATCAGCCCCAGCATTTT
CASISGGNQPQHF
>TRBV19|NA|TRBJ1-5|many
TGTGCCAGTAGTATAGTAACAGGGAATCAGCCCCAGCATTTT
CASSIVTGNQPQHF
>TRBV4-2|NA|TRBJ1-1|many
TGTGCCAGCAGCCAAGGGACACAGAGCAAGAACACTGAAGCTTTCTTT
CASSQGTQSKNTEAFF
>TRBV14|TRBD2|TRBJ2-1|many
TGTGCCAGCAGCCCGCTAGCGGGAGGGTCCTACAATGAGCAGTTCTTC
CASSPLAGGSYNEQFF
>TRBV10-1|NA|TRBJ2-6|medium-sized
TGCGCCAGCAGTGCACAGTTCTCTGGGGCCAACGTCCTGACTTTC
CASSAQFSGANVLTF
>TRBV11-2|TRBD1|TRBJ1-1|NA
TGTGCCAGCAGTCCCAGGGGACAGGGGTCCACTGATGACACTGAAGCTTTCTTT
CASSPRGQGSTDDTEAFF
>TRBV6-2/TRBV6-3|NA|TRBJ1-3|many
TGTGCCAGCAGTCAGACTGGAAACACCATATATTTT
CASSQTGNTIYF
>TRBV2|TRBD1|TRBJ1-6|many
TGTGCCAGCAGGGTGGGGACAGATAATTCACCCCTCCACTTT
CASRVGTDNSPLHF
>TRBV6-1|TRBD1|TRBJ1-2|many
TGTGCCAGCAGTGGGACCGACAGGGGGTCTGGTGGCTACACCTTC
CASSGTDRGSGGYTF
>TRBV24-1|NA|TRBJ2-7|many
TGTGCCACCAGTGACAACCCCGTACTAGGAAACACCTACGAGCAGTACTTC
CATSDNPVLGNTYEQYF
>TRBV19|NA|TRBJ2-2|many
TGTGCCAGTAGTATCGCGACAGCGAACACCGGGGAGCTGTTTTTT
CASSIATANTGELFF
>TRBV28|NA|TRBJ1-2|many
TGTGCCAGCAGAGCTACAGGGACGTATTATTTC
CASRATGTYYF
>TRBV12-3/TRBV12-4|TRBD1|TRBJ2-6|many
TGTGCCAGCCGATACAGGGGCTCTGGGGCCAACGTCCTGACTTTC
CASRYRGSGANVLTF
>TRBV28|TRBD2|TRBJ2-7|many
TGTGCCAGCAGTCCTGGGGGGGGTTACTCCTACGAGCAGTACTTC
CASSPGGGYSYEQYF